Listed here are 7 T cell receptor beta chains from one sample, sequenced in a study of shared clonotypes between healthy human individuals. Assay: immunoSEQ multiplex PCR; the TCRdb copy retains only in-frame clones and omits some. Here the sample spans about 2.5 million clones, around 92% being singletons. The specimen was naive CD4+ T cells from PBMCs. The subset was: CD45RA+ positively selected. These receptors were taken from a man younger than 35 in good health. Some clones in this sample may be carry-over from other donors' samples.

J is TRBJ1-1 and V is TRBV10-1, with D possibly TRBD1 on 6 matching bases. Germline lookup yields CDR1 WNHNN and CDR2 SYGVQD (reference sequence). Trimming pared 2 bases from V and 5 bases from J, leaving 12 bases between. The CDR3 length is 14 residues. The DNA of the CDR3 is TGCGCCAGCAGTGAGACACAGGGTTTTACTGAAGCTTTCTTT. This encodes CASSETQGFTEAFF.

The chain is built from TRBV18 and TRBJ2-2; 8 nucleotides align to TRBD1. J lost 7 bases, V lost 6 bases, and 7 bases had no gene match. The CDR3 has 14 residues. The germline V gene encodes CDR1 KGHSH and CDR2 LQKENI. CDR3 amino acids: CASSRDRSFGELFF. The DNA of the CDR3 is TGTGCCAGCTCCCGGGACAGGAGCTTCGGGGAGCTGTTTTTT.

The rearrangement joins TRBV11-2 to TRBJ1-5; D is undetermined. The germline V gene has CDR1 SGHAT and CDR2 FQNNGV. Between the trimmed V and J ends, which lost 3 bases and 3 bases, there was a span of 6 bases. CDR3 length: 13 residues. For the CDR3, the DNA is TGTGCCAGCAGCTTCGTCAACAATCAGCCCCAGCATTTT. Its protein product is CASSFVNNQPQHF.

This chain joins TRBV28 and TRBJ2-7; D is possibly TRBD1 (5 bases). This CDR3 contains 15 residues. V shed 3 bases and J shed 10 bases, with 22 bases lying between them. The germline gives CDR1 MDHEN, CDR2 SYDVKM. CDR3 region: CASSLRQGPPLGQYF. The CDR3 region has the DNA TGTGCCAGCAGTTTGAGGCAGGGTCCTCCGCTGGGACAGTACTTC. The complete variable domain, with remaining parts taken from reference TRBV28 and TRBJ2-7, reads DVKVTQSSRYLVKRTGEKVFLECVQDMDHENMFWYRQDPGLGLRLIYFSYDVKMKEKGDIPEGYSVSREKKERFSLILESASTNQTSMYLCASSLRQGPPLGQYFGPGTRLTVT.

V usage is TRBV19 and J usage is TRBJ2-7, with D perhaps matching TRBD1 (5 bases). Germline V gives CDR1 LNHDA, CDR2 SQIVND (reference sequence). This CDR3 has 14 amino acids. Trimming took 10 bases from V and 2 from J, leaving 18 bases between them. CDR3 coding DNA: TGTGCCACCAATGGGGCAGGCAAACCCTACGAGCAGTACTTC. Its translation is CATNGAGKPYEQYF. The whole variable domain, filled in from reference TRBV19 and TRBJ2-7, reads DGGITQSPKYLFRKEGQNVTLSCEQNLNHDAMYWYRQDPGQGLRLIYYSQIVNDFQKGDIAEGYSVSREKKESFPLTVTSAQKNPTAFYLCATNGAGKPYEQYFGPGTRLTVT.

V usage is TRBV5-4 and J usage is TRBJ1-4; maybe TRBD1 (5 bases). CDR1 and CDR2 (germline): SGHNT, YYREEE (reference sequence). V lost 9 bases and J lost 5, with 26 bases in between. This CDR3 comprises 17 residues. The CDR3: CANSGTEDSKENEKLFF. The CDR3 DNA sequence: TGTGCCAACTCCGGGACTGAAGACTCCAAGGAGAATGAAAAACTGTTTTTT.

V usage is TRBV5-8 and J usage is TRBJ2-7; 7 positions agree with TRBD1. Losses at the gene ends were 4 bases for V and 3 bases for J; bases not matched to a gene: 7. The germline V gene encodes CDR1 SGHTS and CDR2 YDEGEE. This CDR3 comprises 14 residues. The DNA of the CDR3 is TGTGCCAGCAGCGGACGACAGGGCGACTACGAGCAGTACTTC. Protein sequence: CASSGRQGDYEQYF.